This T cell receptor beta chain was obtained from a study of naive and memory T cell subsets. Note on this clonotype: The target antigen is unknown.

Both TRBC1 and TRBC2 were covered by a beta constant-region primer of two equimolar oligonucleotides. Nested alpha and beta constant-region primers with the SP2 primer drove four PCR rounds on ligated cDNA. TCRdb independently ran MiXCR on the UMI-ligation and nested PCR reads; one entry per CDR3 protein. The sample has 150,000 or so distinct CDR3 sequences, roughly 22% seen once. Germline CDR1 is DFQATT and CDR2 is SNEGSKA (reference sequence). The CDR3 length is 11 residues. Trimming took off 3 bases at V and 4 bases at J, with 6 bases between the two ends. Study observations and caveats: Possibly reflecting memory cells re-expressing CD45RA, a few larger clonotypes occurred in naive repertoires, especially CD8. Findings for naive and memory subsets could not be checked against ground truth.

Alpha and beta libraries were amplified separately from the second PCR onward. This chain links TRBV20-1 with TRBJ1-1; D gene unclear. The specimen was naive CD4+ T cells from blood. This TCR came from a human donor in good health. The CDR3 is CSASPSTEAFF. DNA of the CDR3: TGCAGTGCTAGCCCTTCCACTGAAGCTTTCTTT.